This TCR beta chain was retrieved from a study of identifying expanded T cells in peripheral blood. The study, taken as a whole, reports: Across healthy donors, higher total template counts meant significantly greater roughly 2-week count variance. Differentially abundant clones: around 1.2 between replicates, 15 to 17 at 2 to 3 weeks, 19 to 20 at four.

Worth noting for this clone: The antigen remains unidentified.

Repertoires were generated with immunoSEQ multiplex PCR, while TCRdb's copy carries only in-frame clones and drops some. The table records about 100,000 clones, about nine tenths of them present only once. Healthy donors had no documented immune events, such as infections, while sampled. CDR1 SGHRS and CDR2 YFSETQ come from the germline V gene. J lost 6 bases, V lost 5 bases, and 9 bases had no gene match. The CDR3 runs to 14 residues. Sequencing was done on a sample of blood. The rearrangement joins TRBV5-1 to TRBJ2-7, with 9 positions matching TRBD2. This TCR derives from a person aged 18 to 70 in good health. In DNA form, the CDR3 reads TGCGCCAGCAGTCCAAGCGGGAGGAGTGCCGAGCAGTACTTC. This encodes CASSPSGRSAEQYF. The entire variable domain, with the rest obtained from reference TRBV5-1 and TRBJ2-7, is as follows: KAGVTQTPRYLIKTRGQQVTLSCSPISGHRSVSWYQQTPGQGLQFLFEYFSETQRNKGNFPGRFSGRQFSNSRSEMNVSTLELGDSALYLCASSPSGRSAEQYFGPGTRLTVT.